This T cell receptor (beta chain) is drawn from a study of regulatory dendritic cells for organ transplantation. On this clone itself: Antigen specificity is unknown.

Data came from immunoSEQ multiplex PCR; TCRdb stores just in-frame clones and leaves some out. The sample has some 35,000 clones, under 95% seen once. V was clipped by 3 bases and J by 4 bases; unmatched bases: 3. The CDR3 is 14 residues long. The germline V gene encodes CDR1 PRHDT and CDR2 FYEKMQ (reference sequence). Whole-study results and caveats: Naive T cells showed high diversity, memory cells less, memory CD8+ least.

This receptor was taken from a human donor in good health. Sequenced material: naive CD8+ T cells from blood. The subset here: CD45RA+ naive T cells. The genes are TRBV13 and TRBJ1-2, with 9 positions matching TRBD1. CDR3 DNA sequence: TGTGCCAGCAGCTTGGACAGGGGTGGCTATGGCTACACCTTC. The encoded protein is CASSLDRGGYGYTF.